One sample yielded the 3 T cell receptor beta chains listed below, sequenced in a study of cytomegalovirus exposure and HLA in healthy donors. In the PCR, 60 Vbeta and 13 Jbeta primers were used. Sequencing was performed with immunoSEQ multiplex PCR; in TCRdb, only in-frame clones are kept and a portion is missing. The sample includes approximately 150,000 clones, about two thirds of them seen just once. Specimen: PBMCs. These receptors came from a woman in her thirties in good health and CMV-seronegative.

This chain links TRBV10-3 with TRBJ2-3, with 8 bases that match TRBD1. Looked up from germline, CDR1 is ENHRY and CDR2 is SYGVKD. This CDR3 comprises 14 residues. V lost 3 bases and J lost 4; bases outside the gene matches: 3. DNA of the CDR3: TGTGCCATCAGTGACAGGGGGCTCCCAGATACGCAGTATTTT. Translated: CAISDRGLPDTQYF.

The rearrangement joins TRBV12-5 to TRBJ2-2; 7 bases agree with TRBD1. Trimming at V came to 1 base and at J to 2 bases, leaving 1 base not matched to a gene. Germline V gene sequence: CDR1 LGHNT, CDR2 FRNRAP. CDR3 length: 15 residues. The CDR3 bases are TGTGCTAGTGGTTTGGGGGACAGAAACACCGGGGAGCTGTTTTTT. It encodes CASGLGDRNTGELFF.

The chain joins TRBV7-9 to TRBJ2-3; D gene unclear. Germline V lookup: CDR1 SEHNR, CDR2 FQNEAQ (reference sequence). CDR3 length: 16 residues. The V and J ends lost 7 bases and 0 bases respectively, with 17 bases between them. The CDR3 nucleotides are TGTGCCAGCACTTTACTTTTTTTGACTAGCACAGATACGCAGTATTTT. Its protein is CASTLLFLTSTDTQYF.